This T cell receptor (beta chain) was recorded in a study of beta chain features in type 1 diabetes. Study-wide findings and caveats: Sampled from patients, naive, central memory and Treg TCRB repertoires appeared more similar than those sampled from healthy donors.

Trimming removed 8 bases from V and 2 bases from J, with 16 bases in between. This CDR3 region has 15 residues. CDR1 is SEHNR and CDR2 is FQNEAQ in the germline V gene (reference sequence). This clone was counted a few times. Its target is not known. Expressed TCRB transcripts were sequenced after all isolated RNA was converted to cDNA. TCRdb keeps only in-frame clones here, not all; method: immunoSEQ multiplex PCR. The profile shows under 450,000 clones, about 14% of them singletons. Source material: naive CD4+ T cells from blood. The clonotype comes from a young man in good health. The J gene is TRBJ2-1, the V gene TRBV7-9; D may be TRBD1 or TRBD2 (6 bases each). In nucleotides, the CDR3 is TGTGCCAGCTTGAGGGGGGCAGAAACCTACAATGAGCAGTTCTTC. It yields the protein CASLRGAETYNEQFF.